This T cell receptor beta chain was recovered during a study of blood T cell repertoires in COVID-19. Produced via immunoSEQ multiplex PCR; TCRdb's table is partial and in-frame only. The top ten clones hold less than 3% of a sample with around 300,000 clones, roughly 85% of them seen once. The CDR3 runs to 15 residues. V lost 6 bases and J lost 2; bases outside the gene matches: 5. Germline CDR1 and CDR2: SGHRS and YFSETQ. This TCR was recovered from a woman aged 25 to 39 with active or convalescent COVID-19. The chain carries TRBV5-1 and TRBJ2-5; 12 bases line up with TRBD2. Sequencing input: peripheral blood. This CDR3 is CASTALAGGQETQYF. The CDR3 DNA reads as TGCGCCAGCACCGCACTAGCGGGGGGACAAGAGACCCAGTACTTC.